This TCR beta chain was documented in a study of T cell repertoires in cytomegalovirus infection. This clonotype was recorded many times. Its target is not known. TCRdb redid the calling of the reads with MiXCR, one entry per CDR3 protein. The data hold about 920,000 distinct CDR3 sequences, with 30% to 40% observed a single time. The source of this sequence is a human donor in good health (CMV status not recorded). Some clones in this sample may be carry-over from other donors' samples. Specimen: cultured CD8+ T cells from PBMCs, collected from culture after CMV antigen stimulation.

CDR3 sequence (DNA): TGTGCCAGCAGCTTGGCCAGGAACAATGAGCAGTTCTTC. It yields the protein CASSLARNNEQFF. The chain joins TRBV7-6 to TRBJ2-1; D is undetermined. Germline V gene sequence: CDR1 SGHVS, CDR2 FNYEAQ. V shed 3 bases and J shed 5 bases, with 8 bases lying between them. The CDR3 sequence is 13 residues long.